Below, 23 T cell receptor beta chains from the same sample are listed, as sequenced in a study of graft-versus-host responses after intestinal transplantation (dated by TCRdb to the early 2020s). These TCRs are of unknown antigen specificity. The time point label, read with the paper, signifies: cells obtained before transplantation from donor or recipient. Library preparation employed the immunoSEQ multiplex PCR assay. Sourced from immuneACCESS, this table was stored by TCRdb with only in-frame sequences that have V and J called. A share of the clones is absent; for the studies checked, an unresolved V gene accounts for under half, and the remainder has no known explanation. This sample is represented by about 120,000 clones; about 93% of them were singletons. Approximately 0.49% of the sample belongs to the ten largest clones. Source: unstimulated CD8+ T cells sorted from spleen or lymph node cells, taken before intestinal transplant. Receptors were obtained from a human donor who received an intestinal transplant.

A single count supports this clone. V and J are TRBV29-1 and TRBJ2-1; no firm D call. CDR3 length equals 14 residues. Germline assignment: CDR1 SQVTM and CDR2 ANQGSEA. V was shortened by 4 bases and J by 2 bases, with 12 bases between the two germline ends. The CDR3 is CSVAEQFPYNEQFF. CDR3 DNA: TGCAGCGTTGCGGAACAGTTCCCCTACAATGAGCAGTTCTTC.

The genes are TRBV7-9 and TRBJ2-7, with 12 bases aligning to TRBD2. There are 14 residues in the CDR3. The germline V gene has CDR1 SEHNR and CDR2 FQNEAQ (reference sequence). V shed 5 bases and J 4 bases; nucleotides not matched to a gene: 3. The CDR3 spells CASSLTSGSYEQYF. CDR3 sequence (DNA): TGTGCCAGCAGCCTGACTAGCGGGAGTTACGAGCAGTACTTC.

The genes are TRBV6-5 and TRBJ2-7, with D perhaps TRBD2 (5 bases). The CDR3 runs 11 residues. Per the germline V gene, CDR1 is MNHEY and CDR2 is SVGAGI. Trimming removed 8 bases from V and 6 bases from J, with 11 bases in between. Written as DNA, the CDR3 is TGTGCCAGCGAAACTAGTTCCGAGCAGTACTTC. It translates to CASETSSEQYF.

The chain uses TRBV28 and TRBJ2-7; a possible D gene is TRBD2 (5 bases). Germline V lookup: CDR1 MDHEN, CDR2 SYDVKM. The V end was cut by 4 bases, the J end by 2 bases, with 12 bases between. The CDR3 totals 14 residues. The CDR3 DNA sequence: TGTGCCAGCAGTTGGGGAGACCAAGCCTACGAGCAGTACTTC. This translates into CASSWGDQAYEQYF. Looking up the rest from reference TRBV28 and TRBJ2-7 gives the full variable domain: DVKVTQSSRYLVKRTGEKVFLECVQDMDHENMFWYRQDPGLGLRLIYFSYDVKMKEKGDIPEGYSVSREKKERFSLILESASTNQTSMYLCASSWGDQAYEQYFGPGTRLTVT.

V is TRBV7-9 and J is TRBJ1-1, with 9 bases that match TRBD1. V shed 5 bases and J 1 base; nucleotides not matched to a gene: 11. Germline CDR1 is SEHNR and CDR2 is FQNEAQ (reference sequence). The length of the CDR3 is 17 residues. In DNA, the CDR3 is TGTGCCAGCAGCCACGGTCAACAGGGGGCCAAGAACACTGAAGCTTTCTTT. Translating it yields CASSHGQQGAKNTEAFF. Combining the CDR3 with reference TRBV7-9 and TRBJ1-1 gives the whole variable domain DTGVSQNPRHKITKRGQNVTFRCDPISEHNRLYWYRQTLGQGPEFLTYFQNEAQLEKSRLLSDRFSAERPKGSFSTLEIQRTEQGDSAMYLCASSHGQQGAKNTEAFFGQGTRLTVV.

The chain employs TRBV6-5 and TRBJ1-1, with a weak D call TRBD1 (5 bases). CDR3 length: 13 residues. Germline V gene data show CDR1 as MNHEY and CDR2 as SVGAGI. Between the trimmed V and J ends, which lost 5 bases and 6 bases, there was a span of 13 bases. The CDR3 region has the DNA TGTGCCAGCAGTCCCGGGGGGAGCGCTGAAGCTTTCTTT. Its translation: CASSPGGSAEAFF.

This chain links TRBV10-1 with TRBJ2-1; either TRBD1 or TRBD2 may supply D (5 bases each). The CDR3 runs to 15 residues. Trimming removed 0 bases from V and 5 bases from J, with 11 bases in between. The germline CDR1 and CDR2 sequences are WNHNN and SYGVQD (reference sequence). The DNA of the CDR3 is TGCGCCAGCAGTGAGTCGATGAGGGGCCACAATGAGCAGTTCTTC. Protein sequence: CASSESMRGHNEQFF.

The gene calls are TRBV4-1 and TRBJ2-1; 8 bases line up with TRBD2. This CDR3 contains 16 residues. Per the germline V gene, CDR1 is MGHRA and CDR2 is YSYEKL. Trimming cost V 8 bases and J 4 bases; bases outside gene matches: 13. CDR3 sequence: CASLRGLAGPYNEQFF. DNA of the CDR3: TGCGCCAGCCTCCGGGGGTTAGCGGGACCTTACAATGAGCAGTTCTTC.

The chain is built from TRBV27 and TRBJ1-2, with 7 bases identical to TRBD1. Trimming at V came to 6 bases and at J to 2 bases, leaving 3 bases not matched to a gene. Germline CDR1 reads MNHEY; CDR2 reads SMNVEV (reference sequence). The CDR3 has 13 amino acids. CDR3 region: CASSKGQNYGYTF. The CDR3 nucleotides are TGTGCCAGCAGCAAGGGACAGAACTATGGCTACACCTTC.

The chain has TRBV13 and TRBJ2-1, with D maybe TRBD2 (7 bases). CDR1 is PRHDT and CDR2 is FYEKMQ in the germline V gene (reference sequence). This CDR3 spans 15 amino acids. V lost 2 bases, J lost 5 bases, and 13 bases lay in between. This CDR3 reads CASSLKGGGDNEQFF. The CDR3, as DNA: TGTGCCAGCAGCTTAAAAGGGGGAGGGGACAATGAGCAGTTCTTC.

The chain uses TRBV10-1 and TRBJ1-5, with 12 bases matching TRBD1. The CDR3 runs 16 residues. The V segment lost 5 bases and the J segment 2 bases; nucleotides outside the gene matches: 4. Germline assignment: CDR1 WNHNN and CDR2 SYGVQD (reference sequence). CDR3 DNA sequence: TGCGCCAGCAGTCCCGGGACAGGGGGCCGCAATCAGCCCCAGCATTTT. Its protein is CASSPGTGGRNQPQHF.

The rearrangement joins TRBV19 to TRBJ2-2; D gene uncertain. This CDR3 contains 20 residues. Trimming shortened V by 7 bases and J by 0 bases, and 27 bases separated the two germline ends. Per germline, CDR1 LNHDA and CDR2 SQIVND (reference sequence). CDR3 residues: CASTLKFWPSDTPNTGELFF. Written as DNA, the CDR3 is TGTGCCAGTACCCTTAAGTTCTGGCCGTCCGACACCCCGAACACCGGGGAGCTGTTTTTT. Full variable domain (outside the CDR3, taken from reference TRBV19 and TRBJ2-2): DGGITQSPKYLFRKEGQNVTLSCEQNLNHDAMYWYRQDPGQGLRLIYYSQIVNDFQKGDIAEGYSVSREKKESFPLTVTSAQKNPTAFYLCASTLKFWPSDTPNTGELFFGEGSRLTVL.

This rearrangement joins TRBV6-5 to TRBJ1-1; 8 bases agree with TRBD1. V lost 5 bases to trimming and J lost 5 bases; unmatched junction nucleotides: 4. The CDR3 extends over 13 amino acids. The germline CDR1 and CDR2 sequences are MNHEY and SVGAGI. The CDR3 nucleotides read TGTGCCAGCAGTCAGGGGGCGGGTACTGAAGCTTTCTTT. Its protein product is CASSQGAGTEAFF.

This clone is a singleton in its sample. The rearrangement joins TRBV2 to TRBJ2-7, with D possibly matching TRBD1 (6 bases). This CDR3 is 14 amino acids long. Trimming removed 4 bases from V and 2 bases from J, with 12 bases in between. The germline V gene encodes CDR1 SNHLY and CDR2 FYNNEI. CDR3 sequence: CASSGRTEPYEQYF. CDR3 DNA: TGTGCCAGCAGTGGTAGGACAGAGCCCTACGAGCAGTACTTC.

This clone was detected only a few times. The chain recombines TRBV5-1 with TRBJ1-4; D unclear. Germline CDR1 SGHRS, CDR2 YFSETQ. The CDR3 has 15 amino acids. V lost 2 bases to trimming and J lost 2 bases, with 10 bases between them. The CDR3 loop is CASSLGSWTNEKLFF. The DNA of the CDR3 is TGCGCCAGCAGCTTAGGGAGTTGGACTAATGAAAAACTGTTTTTT.

The CDR3 nucleotides are TGTGCCAGCAGCGTAGAGGCTAGCGGGATGTACAATGAGCAGTTCTTC. It is translated as CASSVEASGMYNEQFF. The chain employs TRBV9 and TRBJ2-1, with TRBD2 matching 9 bases. The germline gives CDR1 SGDLS, CDR2 YYNGEE. This CDR3 contains 16 residues. The J segment lost 4 bases and the V segment lost 0 bases, leaving 5 bases of the junction unmatched.

V is TRBV21-1 and J is TRBJ2-7. TRBV21-1 has pseudogene status. This CDR3 contains 11 residues. CDR3 bases: TGTGCCAGCAGCTTGAACTACGAGCAGTACTTC. It encodes CASSLNYEQYF.

The chain links TRBV9 to TRBJ2-1, with TRBD2 matching 11 bases. Germline V CDR1 and CDR2: SGDLS, YYNGEE. J lost 1 base, V lost 4 bases, and 1 base had no gene match. The CDR3 extends over 15 amino acids. In DNA form, the CDR3 reads TGTGCCAGCAGCACTAGCGGGGGATCCTACAATGAGCAGTTCTTC. It yields the protein CASSTSGGSYNEQFF. Complete variable domain (other parts from reference TRBV9 and TRBJ2-1): DSGVTQTPKHLITATGQRVTLRCSPRSGDLSVYWYQQSLDQGLQFLIQYYNGEERAKGNILERFSAQQFPDLHSELNLSSLELGDSALYFCASSTSGGSYNEQFFGPGTRLTVL.

The rearrangement joins TRBV28 to TRBJ2-1; no clear D. This CDR3 has 13 residues. From germline, CDR1 is MDHEN and CDR2 SYDVKM. The V and J ends lost 3 bases and 2 bases respectively, with 5 bases between them. The CDR3 DNA is TGTGCCAGCAGTTTGGGTCCCTACAATGAGCAGTTCTTC. It is translated as CASSLGPYNEQFF.

The V gene is TRBV5-8, the J gene TRBJ2-2; D might be TRBD2 (6 bases). The CDR3 spans 15 residues. Germline CDR1 is SGHTS and CDR2 is YDEGEE. V shed 2 bases and J shed 2 bases, with 10 bases lying between them. The CDR3 sequence: CASSFGLSNTGELFF. DNA of the CDR3: TGTGCCAGCAGCTTCGGACTAAGTAACACCGGGGAGCTGTTTTTT. Full variable domain (outside the CDR3, taken from reference TRBV5-8 and TRBJ2-2): EAGVTQSPTHLIKTRGQQATLRCSPISGHTSVYWYQQALGLGLQFLLWYDEGEERNRGNFPPRFSGRQFPNYSSELNVNALELEDSALYLCASSFGLSNTGELFFGEGSRLTVL.

V usage is TRBV28 and J usage is TRBJ2-7; 7 positions agree with TRBD1. CDR3 length: 11 amino acids. V was pared by 3 bases and J by 7 bases, with 0 bases of the junction left unmatched. Germline CDR1 and CDR2: MDHEN and SYDVKM. CDR3 sequence: CASSLTGEQYF. Written as DNA, the CDR3 is TGTGCCAGCAGTTTGACAGGGGAGCAGTACTTC.

The rearrangement links TRBV27 to TRBJ2-1; the D is unclear. From germline, CDR1 is MNHEY and CDR2 SMNVEV (reference sequence). The CDR3 extends over 15 amino acids. V lost 1 base to trimming and J lost 9 bases, with 16 bases between them. DNA of the CDR3: TGTGCCAGCAGTTTATTTGGGTCGGGTAAGGGTGAGCAGTTCTTC. It specifies CASSLFGSGKGEQFF.

The chain combines TRBV30 with TRBJ1-2, with a possible D match to TRBD1 (5 bases). This CDR3 is built from 14 residues. The ends were cut back, 0 bases at V and 8 bases at J, with 16 bases in the middle. CDR1 and CDR2 from the germline V gene are GTSNPN and SVGIG (reference sequence). CDR3 loop: CAWSVDRGVRGYTF. The DNA for the CDR3 is TGTGCCTGGAGTGTAGATAGGGGCGTGAGGGGCTACACCTTC.